Sequencing of this TCR beta chain was carried out in a study of blood T cell repertoires in COVID-19. Authors' data handling: Estimation of nucleated cell counts was performed using reference gene primer amplification. TCRdb keeps only in-frame clones here, not all; method: immunoSEQ multiplex PCR. From that table come the V and J calls and clone size; the DNA was used to work out D and trimming. Of fewer than 200,000 clones listed, approximately 87% are singletons. This CDR3 region has 14 residues. The germline CDR1 and CDR2 sequences are MNHEY and SVGAGI. The trim removed 10 bases at V and 9 bases at J, leaving 8 bases unmatched.

The source is a woman in her 50s who had recovered from COVID-19. This sequence joins TRBV6-5 and TRBJ1-6; 11 bases align to TRBD1. Sequenced input: PBMCs or T cells enriched from blood (not recorded which). The CDR3 bases are TGTGCCACCTCAACGGACAGGGGGCCTTCACCCCTCCACTTT. Its protein product is CATSTDRGPSPLHF.